The next 12 T cell receptor beta chains were all read from a single sample in a study of cytomegalovirus exposure and HLA in healthy donors (TCRdb year 2017). The library was built by means of the immunoSEQ multiplex PCR assay. A mixture of 60 forward primers for TCR Vbeta segments and 13 reverse primers for TCR Jbeta segments was used in the multiplex PCR. What TCRdb holds here is the immuneACCESS table cut down to in-frame rearrangements. Part of the clones is not present; checked against another copy, under half of the missing clones reflect an unresolved V gene, and the others are unexplained. The sample has approximately 150,000 clones on record, more than 75% of them singletons. 2.5% to 3% of the sample is held by the ten biggest clonotypes. The sequenced material came from PBMCs. These TCRs come from a female donor in good health and CMV-seronegative.

The V call is TRBV15, the J call TRBJ1-6; D gene uncertain. Germline-derived CDR1 and CDR2 are LNHNV and YYDKDF (reference sequence). V lost 1 base to trimming and J lost 7 bases, with 11 bases between them. The CDR3 spans 15 residues. The CDR3 nucleotides read TGTGCCACCAGCAGAGTGCGGCTCACCAATTCACCCCTCCACTTT. Residues: CATSRVRLTNSPLHF.

This chain connects TRBV15 to TRBJ2-3, with 12 nucleotides matching TRBD2. The CDR3 runs to 16 residues. Per germline, CDR1 LNHNV and CDR2 YYDKDF (reference sequence). The trim removed 1 base at V and 3 bases at J, leaving 2 bases unmatched. The chain's CDR3 is CATSRVGLAGTDTQYF. The CDR3, as DNA: TGTGCCACCAGCAGAGTAGGACTAGCGGGGACAGATACGCAGTATTTT.

CDR3 bases: TGCGCCAGCAGCCAAACGTCCCAGACATACTACAATGAGCAGTTCTTC. This codes for CASSQTSQTYYNEQFF. The rearrangement joins TRBV4-3 to TRBJ2-1; no clear D. The germline CDR1 and CDR2 sequences are LGHNA and YSLEER. The ends were cut back, 2 bases at V and 3 bases at J, with 14 bases in the middle. The CDR3 loop spans 16 amino acids.

The chain uses TRBV2 and TRBJ2-7, with TRBD2 identical over 7 bases. This CDR3 has 14 amino acids. Germline lookup yields CDR1 SNHLY and CDR2 FYNNEI. V lost 5 bases to trimming and J lost 5 bases; unmatched junction nucleotides: 9. CDR3 amino acids: CASSLTGTIDEQYF. For the CDR3, the DNA is TGTGCCAGCAGTTTAACCGGGACTATCGACGAGCAGTACTTC.

The gene calls are TRBV30 and TRBJ2-7; 8 bases are a match to TRBD1. With 1 base clipped from V and 3 bases from J, the junction kept 5 bases outside the gene matches. Germline CDR1 reads GTSNPN; CDR2 reads SVGIG (reference sequence). CDR3 length: 14 amino acids. The CDR3 DNA follows: TGTGCCTGGAGTGCCAAAACAGGGGGCTACGAGCAGTACTTC. Translated: CAWSAKTGGYEQYF. Based on the CDR3 plus reference TRBV30 and TRBJ2-7, the full variable domain is SQTIHQWPATLVQPVGSPLSLECTVEGTSNPNLYWYRQAAGRGLQLLFYSVGIGQISSEVPQNLSASRPQDRQFILSSKKLLLSDSGFYLCAWSAKTGGYEQYFGPGTRLTVT.

The chain employs TRBV27 and TRBJ2-1; 12 bases are shared with TRBD2. The CDR3 loop spans 16 amino acids. The V and J ends lost 3 bases and 8 bases, in that order; junction bases with no gene match: 8. Germline V gives CDR1 MNHEY, CDR2 SMNVEV (reference sequence). The CDR3 region has the DNA TGTGCCAGCAGTTTGGGGACTAGCGGGCACGGGGATGAGCAGTTCTTC. It yields the protein CASSLGTSGHGDEQFF.

The chain employs TRBV6-6 and TRBJ2-3; D perhaps matches TRBD2 (6 bases). The CDR3 sequence is 12 residues long. Germline CDR1 and CDR2: MNHNY and SVGAGI (reference sequence). Trimming pared 2 bases from V and 9 bases from J, leaving 9 bases between. CDR3: CASSYGGETQYF. The CDR3 coding sequence is TGTGCCAGCAGTTACGGAGGGGAGACGCAGTATTTT.

V gene TRBV9 combines with J gene TRBJ1-1, with D unclear. The CDR3 length is 13 residues. CDR1 is SGDLS, CDR2 YYNGEE, per germline. V gave up 2 bases and J gave up 7 bases, with 12 bases separating them. The CDR3 DNA reads TGTGCCAGCAGCGTTTCTTTTTCGGGTGAAGCTTTCTTT. It encodes CASSVSFSGEAFF.

The chain links TRBV4-1 to TRBJ2-7; possible D gene TRBD2, 5 bases. Trimming removed 6 bases from V and 0 bases from J, with 15 bases in between. This CDR3 spans 15 amino acids. The V gene's germline CDR1 is MGHRA and CDR2 YSYEKL. The CDR3 region is CASSLRPEGSYEQYF. The CDR3 nucleotides are TGCGCCAGCAGTTTAAGACCTGAGGGCTCCTACGAGCAGTACTTC.

The chain uses TRBV27 and TRBJ1-5; possible D gene TRBD1, 5 bases. The CDR3 consists of 14 residues. CDR1 and CDR2 from the germline V gene are MNHEY and SMNVEV (reference sequence). V was cut by 3 bases and J by 7 bases, with 13 bases left in between. CDR3 sequence: CASSLGSRGQPQHF. The CDR3 DNA reads TGTGCCAGCAGTTTGGGCTCTAGGGGACAGCCCCAGCATTTT.

The count of this clone is one. The chain has TRBV7-9 and TRBJ2-7; D perhaps matches TRBD1 (5 bases). The CDR3 length is 15 residues. The V gene lost 5 bases and the J gene lost 0 bases, with 14 bases spanning the gap. Germline CDR1 SEHNR, CDR2 FQNEAQ (reference sequence). The CDR3 loop reads CASSQSRVSSYEQYF. The CDR3, as DNA: TGTGCCAGCAGCCAAAGCAGGGTGAGCTCCTACGAGCAGTACTTC.

CDR3 residues: CASSLGLAGGETQYF. The CDR3 region has the DNA TGTGCCAGCAGCTTAGGACTAGCGGGGGGTGAGACCCAGTACTTC. The chain combines TRBV7-2 with TRBJ2-5; 13 nucleotides line up with TRBD2. V was pared by 1 base and J by 5 bases, with 1 base of the junction left unmatched. The germline V gene encodes CDR1 SGHTA and CDR2 FQGNSA. There are 15 residues in the CDR3.